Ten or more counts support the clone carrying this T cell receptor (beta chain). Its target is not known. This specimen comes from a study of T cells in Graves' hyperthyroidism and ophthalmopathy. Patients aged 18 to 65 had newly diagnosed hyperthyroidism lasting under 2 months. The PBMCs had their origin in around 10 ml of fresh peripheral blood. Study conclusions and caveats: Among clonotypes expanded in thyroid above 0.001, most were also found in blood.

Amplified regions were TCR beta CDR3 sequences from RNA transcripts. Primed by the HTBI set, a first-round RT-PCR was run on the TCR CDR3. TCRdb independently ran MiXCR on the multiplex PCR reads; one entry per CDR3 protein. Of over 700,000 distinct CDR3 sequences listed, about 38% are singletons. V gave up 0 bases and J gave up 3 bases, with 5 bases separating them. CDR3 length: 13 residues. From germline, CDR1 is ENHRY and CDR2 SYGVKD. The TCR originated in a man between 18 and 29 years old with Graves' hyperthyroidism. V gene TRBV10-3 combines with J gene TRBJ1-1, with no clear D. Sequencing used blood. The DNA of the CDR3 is TGTGCCATCAGTGAGTCCGAGGACACTGAAGCTTTCTTT. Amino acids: CAISESEDTEAFF.